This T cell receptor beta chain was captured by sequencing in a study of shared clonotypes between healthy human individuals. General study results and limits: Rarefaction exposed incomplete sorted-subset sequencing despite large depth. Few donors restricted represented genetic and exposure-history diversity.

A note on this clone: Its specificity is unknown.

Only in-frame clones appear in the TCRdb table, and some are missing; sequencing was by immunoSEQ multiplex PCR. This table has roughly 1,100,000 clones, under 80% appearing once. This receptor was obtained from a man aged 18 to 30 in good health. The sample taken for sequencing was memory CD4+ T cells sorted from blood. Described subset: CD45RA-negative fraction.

The CDR3 reads CACSTWTANTEAFF. The CDR3 bases are TGTGCCTGCTCGACATGGACAGCGAACACTGAAGCTTTCTTT. The chain has TRBV30 and TRBJ1-1, with a weak D call TRBD1 (6 bases). CDR3 length: 14 amino acids. The germline V and J ends were trimmed by 6 bases and 1 base, with 15 bases remaining between them. Germline assignment: CDR1 GTSNPN and CDR2 SVGIG (reference sequence).